The 22 T cell receptor beta chains reported below all come from one sample, sequenced in a study of tumor and adjacent non-tumor tissue in lung cancer. TCRbeta libraries were built with three rounds of nested PCR, modified from ARM-PCR. In TCRdb, the multiplex PCR reads were re-called with MiXCR into one record per CDR3 protein. Of 100,000 or so distinct CDR3 sequences in the sample, around three fifths are singletons; the top ten hold roughly 20%. No cell sorting was done before RNA was extracted from the tissue. The normal lung tissue was taken more than 3 cm from the tumor edge. Sequenced input: distant non-tumor lung tissue. Receptors originate from a man aged 25-45 years with non-small cell lung cancer.

Concerning this clonotype itself: This likely comes from a read error, as the CDR3 has no conserved phenylalanine or tryptophan at its end. The limits of the CDR3 on the DNA are not certain, so only TCRdb's listed CDR3 is given. The genes are TRBV12-3 or TRBV12-4 and TRBJ1-1; the table names TRBD1, a call not compared with the DNA. The CDR3 contains 14 residues when both ends are counted. The CDR3 loop is CASSLGGWGSETFL.

As regards this clonotype: A junction end diverges from the germline sequence, so it may reflect a read error. V is TRBV11-3 and J is TRBJ2-1; D is unresolved. This CDR3 spans 13 amino acids. CDR1 SGHNT and CDR2 YENEEA come from the germline V gene. The CDR3 DNA is TGTGTCAGCAGCCCCTCACTTGGCAATGTGCAGTTCTTC. Translation: CVSSPSLGNVQFF. Filled out from reference TRBV11-3 and TRBJ2-1, the complete variable domain reads EAGVVQSPRYKIIEKKQPVAFWCNPISGHNTLYWYLQNLGQGPELLIRYENEEAVDDSQLPKDRFSAERLKGVDSTLKIQPAELGDSAVYLCVSSPSLGNVQFFGPGTRLTVL.

Comments on this clonotype: This CDR3 is missing its conserved last phenylalanine or tryptophan, likely due to a read error. This chain joins TRBV4-1 and TRBJ1-2, with no clear D. Germline CDR1 and CDR2: MGHRA and YSYEKL. This CDR3 has 13 residues. V shed 4 bases and J shed 6 bases, with 12 bases lying between them. CDR3: CASSRTRANGYTL. For the CDR3, the DNA is TGCGCCAGCAGCCGGACGAGGGCGAATGGCTACACCTTA.

The chain employs TRBV25-1 and TRBJ1-6; D call uncertain. Between the trimmed V and J ends, which lost 1 base and 9 bases, there was a span of 13 bases. From germline, CDR1 is MGHDK and CDR2 SYGVNS. There are 15 residues in the CDR3. CDR3 in amino acids: CASSELTRIGSPLHF. For the CDR3, the DNA is TGTGCCAGCAGTGAATTGACCCGGATTGGTTCACCCCTCCACTTT.

Note on this clonotype: It may be a read error: a sequence one base away is much more abundant. The chain carries TRBV4-2 and TRBJ2-1; tentatively, D is TRBD2 (5 bases). Looked up from germline, CDR1 is LGHNA and CDR2 is YNFKEQ. The CDR3 totals 14 residues. Deletions cut 3 bases from V and 7 bases from J, with 13 bases between. CDR3 sequence: CASSQYMGVNEQFF. CDR3 coding DNA: TGTGCCAGCAGCCAGTATATGGGAGTGAATGAGCAGTTCTTC.

This clonotype has a handful of counts. One end of the junction fails to match germline, which may point to a read error. The rearrangement joins TRBV6-5 to TRBJ1-1; D is unresolved. The CDR3 loop spans 14 amino acids. Germline lookup yields CDR1 MNHEY and CDR2 SVGAGI. CDR3 sequence reads: CVSSYTDTNTEAFF. The CDR3 nucleotides are TGTGTCAGCAGTTACACTGACACGAACACTGAGGCTTTCTTT.

The chain is built from TRBV5-1 and TRBJ2-2; D possibly corresponds to TRBD1 (6 bases). This CDR3 region has 14 residues. V was pared by 8 bases and J by 2 bases, with 13 bases between. The germline V gene encodes CDR1 SGHRS and CDR2 YFSETQ. The CDR3 DNA follows: TGCGCCAGAGGGGCAGGGGAAAACACCGGGGAGCTGTTTTTT. Translating gives CARGAGENTGELFF. Together with reference TRBV5-1 and TRBJ2-2, the CDR3 gives the full variable domain: KAGVTQTPRYLIKTRGQQVTLSCSPISGHRSVSWYQQTPGQGLQFLFEYFSETQRNKGNFPGRFSGRQFSNSRSEMNVSTLELGDSALYLCARGAGENTGELFFGEGSRLTVL.

The rearrangement links TRBV11-2 to TRBJ2-1; perhaps TRBD2 as D (5 bases). V was pared by 7 bases and J by 5 bases, with 21 bases between. From germline, CDR1 is SGHAT and CDR2 FQNNGV. This CDR3 comprises 16 residues. This CDR3 is CASILSAVLSNNEQFF. The DNA of the CDR3 is TGTGCCAGCATCCTATCAGCGGTCCTATCCAACAATGAGCAGTTCTTC. The entire variable domain, with the rest obtained from reference TRBV11-2 and TRBJ2-1, is as follows: EAGVAQSPRYKIIEKRQSVAFWCNPISGHATLYWYQQILGQGPKLLIQFQNNGVVDDSQLPKDRFSAERLKGVDSTLKIQPAKLEDSAVYLCASILSAVLSNNEQFFGPGTRLTVL.

A word on this clonotype: One junction end disagrees with the germline gene, perhaps due to a read error. V is TRBV29-1 and J is TRBJ2-7; D gene unclear. Germline CDR1 is SQVTM and CDR2 is ANQGSEA. CDR3 length: 12 residues. The CDR3 bases are TGCAGCGTTGAGGGCACTTCCTACAAGCAGTATTTC. The encoded protein is CSVEGTSYKQYF.

Note on this clonotype: The junction does not match germline at one end; this may be a read error. The chain couples TRBV11-3 to TRBJ1-3; the D is unclear. This CDR3 has 15 residues. CDR1 is SGHNT, CDR2 YENEEA, per germline. The DNA for the CDR3 is TGTGCCACAAGCTTAGGGCGAACCTCTGTAAACACCATATATTTT. It codes for CATSLGRTSVNTIYF.

Regarding this clonotype: One base away lies a much larger clone, so this may be a sequencing read error. V gene TRBV4-1 combines with J gene TRBJ1-4; D is unclear. Germline V gene lookup returns CDR1 MGHRA and CDR2 YSYEKL. This CDR3 is built from 15 residues. Trimming took off 0 bases at V and 7 bases at J, with 12 bases between the two ends. This CDR3 reads CASSQEVPKPEKLFF. The CDR3 DNA is TGCGCCAGCAGCCAAGAGGTCCCCAAACCTGAAAAACTGTTTTTT.

The chain carries TRBV13 and TRBJ2-5, with 7 nucleotides matching TRBD1. Unmatched junction bases numbered 5, after V lost 5 bases and J lost 2 bases. Germline V gives CDR1 PRHDT, CDR2 FYEKMQ (reference sequence). The CDR3 spans 14 residues. The CDR3 DNA reads as TGTGCCAGCAGCCACCCGGGACAGCAAGAGACCCAGTACTTC. It translates to CASSHPGQQETQYF.

The chain recombines TRBV14 with TRBJ1-2; TRBD1 might be the D (5 bases). There are 16 residues in the CDR3. V was shortened by 3 bases and J by 8 bases, with 22 bases between the two germline ends. The germline V gene has CDR1 SGHDN and CDR2 FVKESK. CDR3 DNA sequence: TGTGCCAGCAGCCAGTATCCCTCGGGGGAGCTTCAGGGCTACACCTTC. Its protein product is CASSQYPSGELQGYTF.

Points on this clonotype: One end of the junction is discordant with germline, which a read error may explain. This sequence joins TRBV19 and TRBJ1-1; TRBD1 aligns across 7 bases. Germline CDR1 is LNHDA and CDR2 is SQIVND (reference sequence). The CDR3 loop spans 17 amino acids. This CDR3 reads CSSSKTGTRGGNTEAFF. CDR3 DNA sequence: TGTTCCAGTAGTAAGACAGGGACTCGTGGCGGAAACACTGAAGCTTTCTTT.

The count of this clonotype is one. This likely comes from a read error, as the CDR3 has no conserved phenylalanine or tryptophan at its end. V usage is TRBV20-1 and J usage is TRBJ2-5; D unresolved. The germline gives CDR1 DFQATT, CDR2 SNEGSKA (reference sequence). The V and J ends lost 5 bases and 6 bases respectively, with 19 bases between them. The CDR3 spans 14 residues. The chain's CDR3 is CSALIGRLLKTQYS. The CDR3 DNA follows: TGCAGTGCTTTAATCGGTCGTCTCCTAAAGACCCAGTACTCC.

This clonotype was seen at least ten times. The chain recombines TRBV12-3 or TRBV12-4 with TRBJ1-1, with D hard to call. With 6 bases removed from V and 7 bases from J, the gap between germline ends came to 12 bases. The CDR3 totals 12 residues. The chain's CDR3 is CASSHPGGEAFF. DNA of the CDR3: TGTGCCAGCAGCCACCCAGGAGGTGAAGCTTTCTTT.

About this clonotype: A read error may account for a junction end that differs from germline. V and J are TRBV5-6 and TRBJ2-5; D remains ambiguous. The CDR3 is made up of 14 amino acids. Germline values: CDR1 SGHDT, CDR2 YYEEEE. This CDR3 reads CASSFVGSEETQYF. As DNA, the CDR3 is TGTGCCAGCAGCTTCGTAGGGTCGGAAGAAACCCAGTACTTC.

Regarding this clonotype: The junction differs from germline at one of its ends, possibly a read error. The chain employs TRBV11-2 and TRBJ2-1; a weak D match, TRBD2 (6 bases). The CDR3 loop spans 15 amino acids. Germline-derived CDR1 and CDR2 are SGHAT and FQNNGV. The chain's CDR3 is CASSLILAGTDGQLF. The CDR3 bases are TGTGCCAGCAGCTTAATCCTAGCAGGGACTGATGGGCAGCTCTTC.

The chain employs TRBV11-2 and TRBJ2-2, with D maybe TRBD1 (6 bases). From germline, CDR1 is SGHAT and CDR2 FQNNGV. The CDR3 covers 14 residues. Trimming left V 7 bases short and J 6 bases short, with 15 bases between. This chain's CDR3 is CASNSTGGAGELFF. The CDR3 nucleotides read TGTGCCAGCAACTCGACAGGTGGCGCCGGGGAGCTGTTTTTT. Full variable domain (outside the CDR3, taken from reference TRBV11-2 and TRBJ2-2): EAGVAQSPRYKIIEKRQSVAFWCNPISGHATLYWYQQILGQGPKLLIQFQNNGVVDDSQLPKDRFSAERLKGVDSTLKIQPAKLEDSAVYLCASNSTGGAGELFFGEGSRLTVL.

Worth noting for this clonotype: A read error may account for a junction end that differs from germline. The V call is TRBV29-1, the J call TRBJ2-7, with D perhaps TRBD2 (7 bases). The V gene's germline CDR1 is SQVTM and CDR2 ANQGSEA. The CDR3 has 13 residues. The CDR3 nucleotides are TGCAGCGTTAAGGGGGGGGCAGCACGGGAGCAGTATTTC. Its translation: CSVKGGAAREQYF.

The V call is TRBV20-1, the J call TRBJ2-7; 7 bases match TRBD2. The CDR3 is 17 residues long. Germline CDR1 and CDR2: DFQATT and SNEGSKA (reference sequence). Trimming at V came to 0 bases and at J to 7 bases, leaving 18 bases not matched to a gene. This chain's CDR3 is CSARDSLGVAGLYEQYF. Written as DNA, the CDR3 is TGCAGTGCTAGAGATAGCCTTGGGGTAGCGGGTCTCTATGAGCAGTACTTC.

This clonotype showed up just a few times. The chain has TRBV6-2 or TRBV6-3 and TRBJ1-2; a possible D gene is TRBD1 (6 bases). Between the trimmed V and J ends, which lost 3 bases and 4 bases, there was a span of 12 bases. The CDR3 is made up of 14 amino acids. Germline CDR1 is MNHEY and CDR2 is SVGEGT. In DNA form, the CDR3 reads TGTGCCAGCAGTTATCCGCAGGGGCGCTATGGCTACACCTTC. It encodes CASSYPQGRYGYTF.